The 8 T cell receptor beta chains below all came from one sample that was sequenced in a study of vaccination and CD4 T cells after COVID-19. Researchers used the Oncomine TCR Beta short-read assay to sequence DNA from cultured CD4+ T cells. TCRdb redid the calling of the PCR reads with MiXCR, one entry per CDR3 protein. The sample comprises about 12,000 distinct CDR3 sequences, 47% of which are singletons, and 21% rests with the top ten. Specified treatment: roughly nine-day PBMC culture with coronavirus spike peptide pools or control peptides (ViraFEST assay). The antigens of these receptors remain unknown. The sample comprised CD4+ T cells from blood, cultured in vitro. The receptors here all came from a human donor who had recovered from COVID-19.

The J gene is TRBJ2-1, the V gene TRBV19; 10 bases are a match to TRBD2. The CDR3 runs to 17 residues. With 6 bases clipped from V and 4 bases from J, the junction kept 12 bases outside the gene matches. The germline gives CDR1 LNHDA, CDR2 SQIVND (reference sequence). The chain's CDR3 is CASSSGRSGRAYNEQFF. CDR3 coding DNA: TGTGCCAGTAGCAGCGGACGGAGCGGGAGGGCATACAATGAGCAGTTCTTC. The complete variable domain, with remaining parts taken from reference TRBV19 and TRBJ2-1, reads DGGITQSPKYLFRKEGQNVTLSCEQNLNHDAMYWYRQDPGQGLRLIYYSQIVNDFQKGDIAEGYSVSREKKESFPLTVTSAQKNPTAFYLCASSSGRSGRAYNEQFFGPGTRLTVL.

This clonotype is labeled medium-sized (0.01 to 0.1%). The chain joins TRBV20-1 to TRBJ1-5; 7 nucleotides line up with TRBD1. V dropped 1 base and J dropped 6; count of bases not matched to a gene: 9. Germline CDR1 reads DFQATT; CDR2 reads SNEGSKA (reference sequence). There are 15 residues in the CDR3. The chain's CDR3 is CSARGIGGAGQPQHF. DNA of the CDR3: TGCAGTGCTAGAGGTATAGGGGGCGCGGGTCAGCCCCAGCATTTT.

By sample fraction, this clonotype is medium-sized. The rearrangement links TRBV4-2 to TRBJ2-1; the match to TRBD1 covers 8 bases. J lost 8 bases, V lost 1 base, and 13 bases had no gene match. Germline V CDR1 and CDR2: LGHNA, YNFKEQ. The CDR3 consists of 17 residues. The CDR3 is CASSQGAKGQGIDEQFF. The CDR3 DNA follows: TGTGCCAGCAGCCAAGGGGCCAAAGGACAGGGTATCGATGAGCAGTTCTTC.

The V and J genes are TRBV4-1 and TRBJ2-7; D remains ambiguous. Germline V lookup: CDR1 MGHRA, CDR2 YSYEKL. CDR3 length: 13 amino acids. Trimming shortened V by 0 bases and J by 4 bases, and 7 bases separated the two germline ends. CDR3 in amino acids: CASSQDHRYEQYF. CDR3 coding DNA: TGCGCCAGCAGCCAAGATCACCGGTACGAGCAGTACTTC.

The V call is TRBV7-8, the J call TRBJ2-1, with TRBD2 matching 10 bases. Losses at the gene ends were 2 bases for V and 7 bases for J; bases not matched to a gene: 8. Per the germline V gene, CDR1 is SGHVS and CDR2 is FQNEAQ. The CDR3 is 16 amino acids. In DNA form, the CDR3 reads TGTGCCAGCAGCTTAACTTTTCTAGCGGGAGTTAATGAGCAGTTCTTC. Its protein product is CASSLTFLAGVNEQFF.

The CDR3 is CASSFQGNQPQHF. DNA of the CDR3: TGTGCCAGCAGTTTCCAGGGGAATCAGCCCCAGCATTTT. This chain uses TRBV12-3 or TRBV12-4 with TRBJ1-5; TRBD1 is a possible D gene (6 bases). This CDR3 is 13 amino acids long. Trimming cost V 3 bases and J 4 bases, with 7 bases left between them.

This chain connects TRBV2 to TRBJ2-1; a possible D gene is TRBD1 (6 bases). The CDR3 totals 16 residues. Germline V gene sequence: CDR1 SNHLY, CDR2 FYNNEI. With 4 bases removed from V and 6 bases from J, the gap between germline ends came to 19 bases. The DNA for the CDR3 is TGTGCCAGCAGTGCAAACCGGGACAAAAACCTCAATGAGCAGTTCTTC. It translates to CASSANRDKNLNEQFF.

This chain uses TRBV7-8 with TRBJ2-5; TRBD2 aligns across 8 bases. The CDR3 runs to 14 residues. CDR1 and CDR2 from the germline V gene are SGHVS and FQNEAQ. V lost 5 bases to trimming and J lost 8 bases; unmatched junction nucleotides: 10. CDR3 sequence reads: CASSVTSGEVTQYF. Written as DNA, the CDR3 is TGTGCCAGCAGCGTTACTAGCGGTGAGGTAACCCAGTACTTC.